Presented here are 10 T cell receptor beta chains from one specimen sequenced in a study of T cells after yellow fever vaccination. TCRdb fed the 5' RACE reads into MiXCR, producing one record per CDR3 protein. The data show hundreds of thousands of distinct CDR3 sequences, roughly 19% seen once. The specimen was PBMCs, collected 15 days after the yellow fever booster vaccination. The source of these receptors is a man in his thirties or forties who received the YFV17D yellow fever vaccine.

This clonotype was counted at least ten times. CDR3 coding DNA: TGCGCCAGCAGTGAGACCCGCACAGATACGCAGTATTTT. Translating it yields CASSETRTDTQYF. The genes are TRBV10-1 and TRBJ2-3; no clear D gene. V was pared by 2 bases and J by 1 base, with 4 bases between. CDR3 size: 13 residues. Germline-derived CDR1 and CDR2 are WNHNN and SYGVQD (reference sequence).

The chain uses TRBV6-2 or TRBV6-3 and TRBJ2-7; TRBD1 or TRBD2 may be the D gene (5 bases each). From germline, CDR1 is MNHEY and CDR2 SVGEGT. CDR3 length: 14 amino acids. Trimming removed 7 bases at V and 1 base at J, with 14 bases between. The CDR3 spells CASTPWGSSYEQYF. The DNA of the CDR3 is TGTGCCAGCACTCCCTGGGGGAGTTCCTACGAGCAGTACTTC.

The genes are TRBV29-1 and TRBJ2-3; 12 nucleotides agree with TRBD2. CDR3 length: 17 amino acids. Germline lookup yields CDR1 SQVTM and CDR2 ANQGSEA. V was pared by 2 bases and J by 4 bases, with 10 bases of the junction left unmatched. The CDR3 reads CSVELAGGPGAPDTQYF. The CDR3 DNA reads as TGCAGCGTTGAACTAGCGGGAGGGCCTGGTGCACCAGATACGCAGTATTTT.

The gene calls are TRBV24-1 and TRBJ2-2, with TRBD2 as a possible D gene (6 bases). The CDR3 contains 16 residues. Germline CDR1 KGHDR, CDR2 SFDVKD. The V gene lost 12 bases and the J gene lost 8 bases, with 27 bases spanning the gap. The CDR3 here is CASEGVSGTFGGELFF. The CDR3 DNA reads as TGTGCCTCCGAAGGGGTTAGCGGTACTTTTGGTGGGGAGCTGTTTTTT.

This clonotype appeared a few times. The chain couples TRBV5-1 to TRBJ2-5, with 7 bases identical to TRBD1. The V gene's germline CDR1 is SGHRS and CDR2 YFSETQ. Trimming took 1 base from V and 2 from J; bases not matched to a gene: 5. There are 15 residues in the CDR3. The CDR3 sequence is CASSLTGTEQETQYF. The CDR3 nucleotides are TGCGCCAGCAGCTTGACCGGGACAGAACAAGAGACCCAGTACTTC.

The sample holds a few counts of this clonotype. This sequence joins TRBV28 and TRBJ1-2; no firm D call. Trimming shortened V by 3 bases and J by 7 bases, and 15 bases separated the two germline ends. Germline lookup yields CDR1 MDHEN and CDR2 SYDVKM. The CDR3 totals 14 residues. The CDR3 DNA reads TGTGCCAGCAGTTTTTCGGCCGGCTCCGGTGGCTACACCTTC. The encoded protein is CASSFSAGSGGYTF.

This clonotype was found a few times. This chain uses TRBV20-1 with TRBJ2-1, with D maybe TRBD2 (5 bases). CDR1 DFQATT and CDR2 SNEGSKA come from the germline V gene (reference sequence). This CDR3 has 13 residues. Trimming cost V 6 bases and J 3 bases, with 12 bases left between them. CDR3 amino acids: CSAWRSLYNEQFF. The CDR3 bases are TGCAGTGCCTGGAGGTCACTCTACAATGAGCAGTTCTTC.

This chain uses TRBV5-1 with TRBJ2-7; D unclear. V lost 6 bases to trimming and J lost 0 bases, with 13 bases between them. The V gene's germline CDR1 is SGHRS and CDR2 YFSETQ. The CDR3 has 14 amino acids. The CDR3 loop reads CASKGSLTSYEQYF. The CDR3 DNA sequence: TGCGCCAGCAAAGGGTCCTTGACCTCCTACGAGCAGTACTTC.

The table lists this clonotype with a few counts. The V call is TRBV29-1, the J call TRBJ2-5, with no clear D. Germline CDR1 and CDR2: SQVTM and ANQGSEA. V lost 7 bases and J 1 base, leaving 13 bases between the germline ends. This CDR3 has 13 amino acids. CDR3 bases: TGCAGCGCCCTGAAGACATTCCAAGAGACCCAGTACTTC. The encoded protein is CSALKTFQETQYF.

The genes are TRBV29-1 and TRBJ2-3; TRBD1 agrees at 9 bases. The CDR3 contains 14 residues. Germline CDR1 reads SQVTM; CDR2 reads ANQGSEA. Trimming cost V 4 bases and J 2 bases; bases outside gene matches: 4. CDR3 protein: CSVADRGITDTQYF. CDR3 nucleotides: TGCAGCGTTGCGGACAGGGGCATCACAGATACGCAGTATTTT.